This T cell receptor beta chain emerged from a study of monozygotic twins with inflammatory bowel disease. Reanalyzing the 5' RACE reads, TCRdb keeps one entry per CDR3 protein, without DNA. The sample table sets out approximately 330,000 distinct CDR3 sequences. Germline V gene lookup returns CDR1 MNHNS and CDR2 SASEGT. CDR3 length: 12 residues. What was sequenced was blood. V usage is TRBV6-1 and J usage is TRBJ1-2. This sequence was found in a human donor with ulcerative colitis or Crohn's disease, or a healthy co-twin of an affected twin (not recorded which). The CDR3 loop is CASSVDNYGYTF.